The TCR beta chain described here comes from a study of blood T cell repertoires in COVID-19 (TCRdb year 2020). In terms of the full investigation: The collaborator samples originated in the United States, Italy and Spain and spanned the acute and convalescent phases of COVID-19. The prospective study material was composed of cDNA or gDNA derived from T cells, B-cell-depleted T cells, or PBMCs. The dataset comprised deeply sampled blood TCRbeta repertoires from subjects exposed to, actively infected with, or recovered from COVID-19. The repertoires were made available in a free public database intended to serve as a resource for research on the immune response to SARS-CoV-2. The samples were drawn from the first 160 participants of the ongoing ImmuneRACE study and from more than 1,000 subjects provided by 6 global collaborators. A de-identified subject ID, COVID-19 status, age in years and sex were almost always included in the sample metadata. Where available, HLA class I and class II types were obtained from metadata supplied by the sample provider rather than from assay-based typing. The full study reports these points: The amount of clinical and demographic metadata varied by source and participant and was provided uncurated.

TCRbeta CDR3 regions were amplified from genomic DNA by means of the immunoSEQ Assay, a bias-controlled multiplex PCR. For the original study's pipeline: Nucleated cell counts per sample were estimated from amplification of reference gene primers within the assay. Sequence reads were collapsed and filtered to measure the absolute abundance of every unique TCRbeta CDR3 rearrangement. For each sample, productive Simpson clonality was calculated as the square root of Simpson's diversity index over productive rearrangements. Sourced from immuneACCESS, this table was stored by TCRdb with only in-frame sequences that have V and J called. A share of the clones is absent; for the studies checked, an unresolved V gene accounts for under half, and the remainder has no known explanation. That table gives V, J and clone size, and the DNA gave D and trimming. The table for this sample lists under 300,000 clones; around nine tenths of them were counted only once. Clones ranked in the top ten supply approximately 2% of the sample.

V is clipped by 0 bases and J by 3 bases, and the sequence between their germline boundaries is 11 bases long. Based on the germline V gene, the CDR1 and CDR2 sequences are SGHDN and FVKESK. The CDR3 spans 16 residues, from the cysteine through the phenylalanine. Kept here is only the CDR3 DNA, which spans 48 bases and is read in frame from base 1. Samples from volunteer blood donors who had recovered from COVID-19 were contributed by a second Seattle source. Collaborating institutions collected whole blood in K2EDTA tubes following their own protocols. For TCRbeta analysis, collaborator samples were shipped as frozen whole blood, as isolated PBMCs, or as DNA extracted from either sample type. As to this clone: It lacks a known antigen. No qualities accompany the bases; no much larger clone lies one base away.

This chain joins TRBV14 to TRBJ2-2; tentative D gene TRBD1, with 6 bases matching. The origin of this receptor is a woman between 40 and 55 years old who had recovered from COVID-19. Specimen: peripheral blood. The DNA sequence is TGTGCCAGCAGCCAAGAAGGCAGGGGTGACACCGGGGAGCTGTTTTTT. This gives the protein CASSQEGRGDTGELFF. With the portions outside the CDR3 filled from the reference TRBV14 and TRBJ2-2 genes, the complete variable region becomes EAGVTQFPSHSVIEKGQTVTLRCDPISGHDNLYWYRRVMGKEIKFLLHFVKESKQDESGMPNNRFLAERTGGTYSTLKVQPAELEDSGVYFCASSQEGRGDTGELFFGEGSRLTVL.